The rows below give T cell receptor beta chains drawn from one sample of a study of cytomegalovirus exposure and HLA in healthy donors. Sequencing used immunoSEQ multiplex PCR; TCRdb keeps in-frame clones, though not all of them. The sample holds 100,000 to 150,000 clones, 74% seen once. Sequencing was done on a sample of PBMCs. These receptor sequences come from a man aged 40-55 years in good health and CMV-seropositive. The CDR3 runs from the conserved cysteine through the conserved F or W. A D gene is named only where the DNA matches it firmly. The size entry is marked missing in some rows and otherwise reads once, few, many or a size class.

clone_size: .; d_call: .; v_call: TRBV5-1; j_call: TRBJ2-7; cdr3_aa: CASSYPLGAGADEQYF; cdr3_nt: TGCGCCAGCAGCTACCCCTTAGGGGCAGGGGCGGACGAGCAGTACTTC
clone_size: .; d_call: TRBD2; v_call: TRBV5-6; j_call: TRBJ2-7; cdr3_aa: CASWPGGVSYEQYF; cdr3_nt: TGTGCCAGCTGGCCGGGAGGGGTCTCCTACGAGCAGTACTTC
clone_size: .; d_call: .; v_call: TRBV28; j_call: TRBJ2-5; cdr3_aa: CASRGRQETQYF; cdr3_nt: TGTGCCAGCAGGGGGCGACAAGAGACCCAGTACTTC
clone_size: few; d_call: .; v_call: TRBV28; j_call: TRBJ1-1; cdr3_aa: CASSLPVNTEAFF; cdr3_nt: TGTGCCAGCAGTTTACCAGTTAACACTGAAGCTTTCTTT
clone_size: .; d_call: TRBD1; v_call: TRBV19; j_call: TRBJ1-4; cdr3_aa: CASRDRGRGEKLFF; cdr3_nt: TGTGCCAGTCGGGACAGGGGGCGAGGGGAAAAACTGTTTTTT
clone_size: .; d_call: .; v_call: TRBV5-1; j_call: TRBJ1-1; cdr3_aa: CASSLVGAAEAFF; cdr3_nt: TGCGCCAGCAGCTTGGTGGGGGCTGCTGAAGCTTTCTTT
clone_size: few; d_call: TRBD1; v_call: TRBV5-1; j_call: TRBJ2-7; cdr3_aa: CASSLQDRVSYEQYF; cdr3_nt: TGCGCCAGCAGCTTGCAGGACAGGGTGTCCTACGAGCAGTACTTC
clone_size: .; d_call: TRBD2; v_call: TRBV6-1; j_call: TRBJ2-7; cdr3_aa: CASMTGGTYEQYF; cdr3_nt: TGTGCCAGCATGACGGGAGGAACCTACGAGCAGTACTTC
clone_size: .; d_call: .; v_call: TRBV6-5; j_call: TRBJ1-6; cdr3_aa: CASRLDRTFYSPLHF; cdr3_nt: TGTGCCAGCAGACTCGACAGGACGTTCTATTCACCCCTCCACTTT
clone_size: .; d_call: .; v_call: TRBV7-6; j_call: TRBJ2-5; cdr3_aa: CASSSWGVETQYF; cdr3_nt: TGTGCCAGCAGCTCTTGGGGGGTAGAGACCCAGTACTTC
clone_size: .; d_call: .; v_call: TRBV10-1; j_call: TRBJ2-5; cdr3_aa: CASKRGLDQETQYF; cdr3_nt: TGCGCCAGCAAACGAGGGCTCGACCAAGAGACCCAGTACTTC
clone_size: .; d_call: .; v_call: TRBV6-1; j_call: TRBJ1-1; cdr3_aa: CASNRGDTEAFF; cdr3_nt: TGTGCCAGCAATCGAGGAGACACTGAAGCTTTCTTT
clone_size: few; d_call: .; v_call: TRBV5-5; j_call: TRBJ1-4; cdr3_aa: CASSLVQGWEKLFF; cdr3_nt: TGTGCCAGCAGCTTGGTGCAGGGATGGGAAAAACTGTTTTTT
clone_size: .; d_call: TRBD1; v_call: TRBV6-5; j_call: TRBJ1-5; cdr3_aa: CASRGGQGANQPQHF; cdr3_nt: TGTGCCAGCAGGGGAGGACAGGGGGCAAATCAGCCCCAGCATTTT
clone_size: few; d_call: .; v_call: TRBV4-1; j_call: TRBJ1-5; cdr3_aa: CASSQINLGLSEGNQPQHF; cdr3_nt: TGCGCCAGCAGCCAGATAAATCTGGGACTTTCCGAGGGCAATCAGCCCCAGCATTTT
clone_size: .; d_call: .; v_call: TRBV6-1; j_call: TRBJ1-4; cdr3_aa: CASSESKGDNEKLFF; cdr3_nt: TGTGCCAGCAGTGAGTCAAAGGGGGATAATGAAAAACTGTTTTTT
clone_size: .; d_call: TRBD1; v_call: TRBV19; j_call: TRBJ2-3; cdr3_aa: CASTPGTGWPDTQYF; cdr3_nt: TGTGCCAGTACCCCCGGGACAGGGTGGCCAGATACGCAGTATTTT
clone_size: .; d_call: TRBD1; v_call: TRBV30; j_call: TRBJ1-1; cdr3_aa: CAWGTGPQLKEAFF; cdr3_nt: TGTGCCTGGGGGACAGGGCCTCAACTTAAGGAAGCTTTCTTT
clone_size: .; d_call: .; v_call: TRBV6-6; j_call: TRBJ2-7; cdr3_aa: CASSFGQYEQYF; cdr3_nt: TGTGCCAGCAGTTTCGGTCAATACGAGCAGTACTTC
clone_size: .; d_call: TRBD1; v_call: TRBV14; j_call: TRBJ1-4; cdr3_aa: CASSLWTGENEKLFF; cdr3_nt: TGTGCCAGCAGCCTATGGACAGGGGAGAATGAAAAACTGTTTTTT